A single sample is the source of the 6 T cell receptor beta chains below, sequenced in a study of T cell responses to AZD1222 COVID-19 vaccine. Clones were read by immunoSEQ multiplex PCR, and TCRdb kept only the in-frame ones, dropping some. The sample records around 130,000 clones, around 94% being singletons. The input for sequencing was peripheral blood, taken on day 0 of AZD1222 vaccination. The receptors originated from an adult in good health.

The rearrangement links TRBV3-1 (or the pseudogene TRBV3-2) to TRBJ2-5; 8 bases are a match to TRBD2. V was pared by 2 bases and J by 4 bases, with 6 bases of the junction left unmatched. CDR3 length: 15 residues. Germline V gene data show CDR1 as LGHDT and CDR2 as YNNKEL (reference sequence). In DNA, the CDR3 is TGTGCCAGCAGCCAACACACTAGCGGTCCAGAGACCCAGTACTTC. Translating it yields CASSQHTSGPETQYF.

This chain joins TRBV2 and TRBJ2-3; D perhaps matches TRBD2 (5 bases). Germline V CDR1 and CDR2: SNHLY, FYNNEI. V shed 4 bases and J shed 3 bases, with 11 bases lying between them. The CDR3 spans 14 residues. CDR3 nucleotide sequence: TGTGCCAGCAGTGTTAGCGCACCAACAGATACGCAGTATTTT. Its protein product is CASSVSAPTDTQYF.

The rearrangement joins TRBV27 to TRBJ1-5; 7 bases map to TRBD1. With V trimmed by 2 bases and J by 7 bases, 8 bases remained unmatched. This CDR3 is 15 amino acids long. The germline V gene encodes CDR1 MNHEY and CDR2 SMNVEV (reference sequence). This chain's CDR3 is CASSLIQGVGQPQHF. The CDR3 DNA follows: TGTGCCAGCAGTTTAATCCAGGGGGTGGGCCAGCCCCAGCATTTT.

Written as DNA, the CDR3 is TGTGCCAGCTCGGAGGGACTAGCGGGAGTATCAGATACGCAGTATTTT. Its protein product is CASSEGLAGVSDTQYF. This chain links TRBV18 with TRBJ2-3, with 14 bases aligning to TRBD2. Trimming at V came to 6 bases and at J to 4 bases, leaving 6 bases not matched to a gene. This CDR3 spans 16 amino acids. Looked up from germline, CDR1 is KGHSH and CDR2 is LQKENI. The variable domain in full, completed from reference TRBV18 and TRBJ2-3, reads NAGVMQNPRHLVRRRGQEARLRCSPMKGHSHVYWYRQLPEEGLKFMVYLQKENIIDESGMPKERFSAEFPKEGPSILRIQQVVRGDSAAYFCASSEGLAGVSDTQYFGPGTRLTVL.

This chain connects TRBV21-1 to TRBJ2-1; TRBD2, the table's D call, was not compared with the DNA. TRBV21-1 is labeled a pseudogene. The CDR3 covers 20 residues. The DNA of the CDR3 is TGTGCCAGCAGCAAAGGGAGGGTCTCTAGCGGGAGGCCCCTTTACAATGAGCAGTTCTTC. This gives the protein CASSKGRVSSGRPLYNEQFF.

The chain carries TRBV6-5 and TRBJ1-1; 7 bases align to TRBD1. The CDR3 runs 15 residues. The V and J ends lost 2 bases and 3 bases, in that order; junction bases with no gene match: 6. Germline CDR1 and CDR2: MNHEY and SVGAGI. CDR3 region: CASSYQGDGHTEAFF. The CDR3, as DNA: TGTGCCAGCAGTTACCAGGGGGACGGGCACACTGAAGCTTTCTTT.